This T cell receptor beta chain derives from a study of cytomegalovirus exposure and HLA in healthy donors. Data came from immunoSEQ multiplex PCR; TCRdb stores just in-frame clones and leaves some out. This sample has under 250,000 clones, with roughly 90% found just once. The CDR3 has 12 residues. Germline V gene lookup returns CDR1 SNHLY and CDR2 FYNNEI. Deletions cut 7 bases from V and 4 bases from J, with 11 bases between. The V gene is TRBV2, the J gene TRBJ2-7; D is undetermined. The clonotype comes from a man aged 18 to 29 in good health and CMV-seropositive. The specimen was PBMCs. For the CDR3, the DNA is TGTGCCAGCACAGGTTTCGCTTACGAGCAGTACTTC. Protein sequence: CASTGFAYEQYF.